This record covers a single TCR beta chain. The antigen this receptor binds is unknown. No clone much larger than this one lies a single base away; base qualities are absent. The CDR3 regions of human TCRbeta chains were subjected to immunosequencing. Per the original workflow: Repertoire TCRs were checked for matches against a reference library of SARS-CoV-2-specific TCRs that had been generated using the MIRA antigen-specificity platform. Breadth was defined as the fraction of unique TCRs that were SARS-CoV-2-associated. Depth was defined as the fraction of total T cells that were SARS-CoV-2-associated. Using the MIRA data, each spike-specific TCR was assigned both to the spike region to which the TCR was reactive and to a CD4 or CD8 class. Log10-transformed breadth and depth values were compared by one-way ANOVA with Sidak's multiple comparisons tests. TCRdb's version of the immuneACCESS table is confined to in-frame rearrangements and falls short of the full clone set. An unresolved V gene accounts for under half of the shortfall where checked; the remainder is of unknown origin. V and J calls and clone size come straight from that table; D and trimming were deduced from the DNA. The sample table lists 75,000 to 85,000 clones, about nine tenths of them with a count of one. Clones ranked in the top ten supply roughly 3.9% of the sample.

The sample's time point label, decoded: baseline before first vaccination. The vaccinee samples were drawn from two UK trials, COV001 and COV002, one of which was a single-blind randomized controlled phase 2/3 trial testing AZD1222 (ChAdOx1 nCoV-19) in healthy adults. Trial participant PBMC samples were collected at day 0 and day 28 after the second dose for TCRbeta chain sequencing. The sample originates from a study of T cell responses to AZD1222 COVID-19 vaccine (dated by TCRdb to the early 2020s). Looking at the study overall: AZD1222 recipients given second doses at about 4 weeks or at about 12 weeks were pooled, since spike-specific TCR depth and breadth were not found to differ between the two schedules. Trial participants were enrolled into age subgroups of 18-55, 56-69 and 70-plus years, which contained roughly 140, 27 and 60 TCR-sequenced participants, respectively. TCR sequencing covered approximately 230 trial participants: 207 given two doses of AZD1222 and about 26 given two doses of MenACWY control vaccine. What the research found in general, with its limitations: Reportedly, close to half of the unique spike-specific TCRs recognized epitopes lying outside the regions that are mutated in the B.1.351 and B.1.1.7 variants. Participants were mostly white British, with more females than males. The authors suggested clonal diversity may have been underestimated. After two AZD1222 doses, both the breadth and the depth of spike-specific TCRs were significantly higher than at day 0 and than in MenACWY recipients. CD4 TCRs associated with the vaccine covered the entire spike protein, and the dominant responses were in regions 160-218 and 743-854. In the small 56-69-year group, the increase in depth fell short of significance, most likely because of low power. Conclusions about previously exposed vaccinees are limited because only six or seven AZD1222 recipients were SARS-CoV-2 seropositive at baseline. Because no day 14 peak-response samples were available, repertoires were characterized only after the peak T cell response.

CDR1 and CDR2 are drawn from the germline V gene (reference sequence): GTSNPN, SVGIG. V was cut back by 3 bases and J by 8 bases, leaving a gap of 10 bases between them. There are 11 amino acids in the CDR3, from cysteine to phenylalanine inclusive. The entry retains the CDR3 DNA only, 33 bases that are in frame from base 1. This material consisted of peripheral blood, taken on day 0 of AZD1222 vaccination. The TCR comes from an adult in good health. The receptor chain draws on TRBV30 and TRBJ1-2; no D gene call is confident. In nucleotides, the sequence is TGTGCCTGGAGCCCGGGCCGCGGCTACACCTTC. This translates into CAWSPGRGYTF.